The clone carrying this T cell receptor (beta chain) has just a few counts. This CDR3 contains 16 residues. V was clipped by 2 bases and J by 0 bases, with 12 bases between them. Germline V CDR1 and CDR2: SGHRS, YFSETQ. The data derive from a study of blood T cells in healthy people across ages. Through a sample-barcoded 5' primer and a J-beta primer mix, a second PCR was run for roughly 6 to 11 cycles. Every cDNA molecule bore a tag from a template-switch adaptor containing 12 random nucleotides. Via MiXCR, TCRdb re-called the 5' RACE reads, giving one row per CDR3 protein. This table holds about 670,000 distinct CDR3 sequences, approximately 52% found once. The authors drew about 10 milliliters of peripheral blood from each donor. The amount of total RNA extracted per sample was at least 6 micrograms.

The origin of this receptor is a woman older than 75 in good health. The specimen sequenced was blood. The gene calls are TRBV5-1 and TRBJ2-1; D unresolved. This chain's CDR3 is CASSFLVQSSYNEQFF. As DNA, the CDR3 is TGCGCCAGCAGCTTTTTAGTACAGTCCTCCTACAATGAGCAGTTCTTC.